The 28 T cell receptor beta chains below come from one sample, sequenced in a study of response to subunit inactivated influenza vaccine. TCRdb re-analysed the RT-PCR reads in MiXCR, keeping a single row per CDR3 protein. The profile shows more than 400,000 distinct CDR3 sequences, approximately 6.9% of them singletons. Here the sequenced sample was PBMCs from blood, taken around 25 months after vaccination. These receptors came from a man aged 50 to 75 who received an inactivated influenza vaccine.

This clonotype has a handful of counts. This sequence joins TRBV20-1 and TRBJ1-5, with D possibly TRBD1 on 5 matching bases. CDR3 length: 15 amino acids. V lost 3 bases to trimming and J lost 2 bases, with 14 bases between them. Germline V CDR1 and CDR2: DFQATT, SNEGSKA (reference sequence). The CDR3 reads CSASSPGVRNQPQHF. The DNA of the CDR3 is TGCAGTGCTAGTTCCCCGGGGGTACGCAATCAGCCCCAGCATTTT.

This clonotype occurred many times. The V and J genes are TRBV6-1 and TRBJ2-3; D is uncertain. CDR1 is MNHNS and CDR2 is SASEGT in the germline V gene. V lost 8 bases and J 6 bases, leaving 12 bases between the germline ends. The CDR3 runs 12 residues. The CDR3 region is CASGTMADTQYF. In nucleotides, the CDR3 is TGTGCCAGCGGTACGATGGCGGATACGCAGTATTTT.

This clonotype was detected only once. The CDR3 DNA sequence: TGCGCCAGCAGCCAAGACGTTACAGGGGCGAGCAAAAACATTCAGTACTTC. Protein product: CASSQDVTGASKNIQYF. The gene calls are TRBV4-1 and TRBJ2-4, with 7 bases aligning to TRBD1. V was pared by 0 bases and J by 3 bases, with 8 bases of the junction left unmatched. This CDR3 is 17 amino acids long. Germline-derived CDR1 and CDR2 are MGHRA and YSYEKL.

This clonotype was seen more than once but under ten times. This sequence joins TRBV12-3 or TRBV12-4 and TRBJ1-3, with 7 bases matching TRBD1. There are 14 residues in the CDR3. V dropped 6 bases and J dropped 4; count of bases not matched to a gene: 6. CDR3 sequence: CASRLRGHGNTIYF. CDR3 sequence (DNA): TGTGCCAGCAGATTAAGGGGGCACGGAAACACCATATATTTT.

The J gene is TRBJ2-3, the V gene TRBV4-1; no reliable D call. The CDR3 totals 18 residues. Trimming removed 0 bases from V and 0 bases from J, with 16 bases in between. The germline V gene has CDR1 MGHRA and CDR2 YSYEKL. CDR3 protein: CASSQDRVYASSTDTQYF. For the CDR3, the DNA is TGCGCCAGCAGCCAAGATCGGGTCTATGCAAGCAGCACAGATACGCAGTATTTT.

This clonotype was observed a handful of times. V and J are TRBV20-1 and TRBJ1-5; no clear D gene. The germline V gene has CDR1 DFQATT and CDR2 SNEGSKA (reference sequence). V was trimmed by 2 bases and J by 7 bases, leaving 18 bases between them. This CDR3 has 15 residues. The CDR3 region is CSARNSGPDRQPQHF. The CDR3 DNA is TGCAGTGCTAGAAATTCCGGGCCCGACCGACAGCCCCAGCATTTT.

In this sample, this clonotype turned up many times. The V call is TRBV7-9, the J call TRBJ2-7, with D tentatively TRBD1 (5 bases). Trimming cost V 6 bases and J 7 bases, with 19 bases left between them. The CDR3 extends over 14 amino acids. Germline V gene sequence: CDR1 SEHNR, CDR2 FQNEAQ (reference sequence). CDR3 in DNA: TGTGCCAGCAGTTACAGCTTAGGGGCCTTTGAGCAGTACTTC. Protein sequence: CASSYSLGAFEQYF.

This rearrangement joins TRBV27 to TRBJ2-1; perhaps TRBD2 as D (6 bases). The CDR3 has 13 residues. Per the germline V gene, CDR1 is MNHEY and CDR2 is SMNVEV (reference sequence). The V gene lost 7 bases and the J gene lost 10 bases, with 17 bases spanning the gap. CDR3 in amino acids: CASMPYAGQEQFF. In DNA, the CDR3 is TGTGCCAGCATGCCCTACGCGGGGCAGGAGCAGTTCTTC.

This clonotype was seen many times. The genes are TRBV10-3 and TRBJ2-1, with 14 bases matching TRBD2. J lost 6 bases, V lost 3 bases, and 7 bases had no gene match. CDR1 and CDR2 (germline): ENHRY, SYGVKD. This CDR3 comprises 17 residues. In DNA, the CDR3 is TGTGCCATCAGTGAACACGCCGGGACTAGCGGGAGCAATGAGCAGTTCTTC. Its translation is CAISEHAGTSGSNEQFF.

V usage is TRBV4-2 and J usage is TRBJ1-2; D is possibly TRBD1 (5 bases). V was pared by 6 bases and J by 5 bases, with 13 bases between. Per germline, CDR1 LGHNA and CDR2 YNFKEQ. This CDR3 contains 13 residues. Here the CDR3 DNA reads TGTGCCAGCAGAATCGGGGGAGGGTATGGCTACACCTTC. It specifies CASRIGGGYGYTF.

This rearrangement joins TRBV28 to TRBJ2-3, with 9 positions matching TRBD1. The CDR3 has 16 residues. The germline gives CDR1 MDHEN, CDR2 SYDVKM. The J segment lost 3 bases and the V segment lost 1 base, leaving 5 bases of the junction unmatched. The CDR3: CASSLFIGTGTDTQYF. The CDR3 DNA reads TGTGCCAGCAGTTTATTCATCGGGACAGGGACAGATACGCAGTATTTT.

This clonotype was observed many times. The chain is built from TRBV12-3 or TRBV12-4 and TRBJ2-5; D uncertain. Trimming cost V 4 bases and J 7 bases, with 10 bases left between them. This CDR3 region has 12 residues. CDR3 coding DNA: TGTGCCAGCAGTTCGGCGAGGTCGACCCAGTACTTC. Its translation: CASSSARSTQYF.

The rearrangement joins TRBV5-1 to TRBJ2-3, with a possible D match to TRBD2 (5 bases). Germline V gene lookup returns CDR1 SGHRS and CDR2 YFSETQ. The length of the CDR3 is 15 residues. V was cut by 0 bases and J by 5 bases, with 13 bases left in between. The CDR3 DNA reads TGCGCCAGCAGCTTGGGAGGGCCCGCTCAAGATACGCAGTATTTT. The encoded protein is CASSLGGPAQDTQYF. Based on the CDR3 plus reference TRBV5-1 and TRBJ2-3, the full variable domain is KAGVTQTPRYLIKTRGQQVTLSCSPISGHRSVSWYQQTPGQGLQFLFEYFSETQRNKGNFPGRFSGRQFSNSRSEMNVSTLELGDSALYLCASSLGGPAQDTQYFGPGTRLTVL.

This clonotype was seen only a few times. The V and J genes are TRBV20-1 and TRBJ1-1; no clear D gene. The V end was cut by 6 bases, the J end by 8 bases, with 19 bases between. CDR3 length equals 13 residues. Germline CDR1 and CDR2: DFQATT and SNEGSKA (reference sequence). The DNA for the CDR3 is TGCAGTGCCCTGAGACTCCTTTTAGGAGAAGCTTTCTTT. Encoded protein: CSALRLLLGEAFF.

This clonotype turned up a few times. The J gene is TRBJ2-2, the V gene TRBV10-3; a possible D gene is TRBD2 (6 bases). Germline V gives CDR1 ENHRY, CDR2 SYGVKD. CDR3 length: 17 residues. The V gene lost 0 bases and the J gene lost 1 base, with 12 bases spanning the gap. CDR3 nucleotides: TGTGCCATCAGTGAGTCGCGGTCGCGGGAGAACACCGGGGAGCTGTTTTTT. Amino acid sequence: CAISESRSRENTGELFF.

This clonotype was seen repeatedly, ten times or more. V and J are TRBV12-3 or TRBV12-4 and TRBJ2-1; no clear D. The V gene lost 5 bases and the J gene lost 9 bases, with 11 bases spanning the gap. The CDR3 sequence is 12 residues long. CDR3 amino acids: CASSPIPVEQFF. For the CDR3, the DNA is TGTGCCAGCAGTCCCATTCCTGTTGAGCAGTTCTTC.

This clonotype showed up many times. The chain links TRBV21-1 to TRBJ1-6; the table's TRBD1 call for D was not verified on the DNA. TRBV21-1 is termed a pseudogene. This CDR3 comprises 14 residues. The CDR3 DNA sequence: TGTGCCAGCAGCCGAGGGGGACCAAATTCACCCCTCCACTTT. It encodes CASSRGGPNSPLHF.

The sample holds a few counts of this clonotype. The chain couples TRBV10-3 to TRBJ2-3; 11 bases align to TRBD2. Trimming cost V 5 bases and J 5 bases; bases outside gene matches: 15. Per germline, CDR1 ENHRY and CDR2 SYGVKD. The CDR3 is made up of 18 amino acids. CDR3 region: CAISPRVSGGAGQDTQYF. The DNA of the CDR3 is TGTGCCATCAGTCCCCGAGTTAGCGGGGGGGCCGGGCAAGATACGCAGTATTTT.

The chain combines TRBV4-2 with TRBJ1-4, with TRBD1 matching over 9 bases. CDR3 length equals 16 residues. CDR1 and CDR2 from the germline V gene are LGHNA and YNFKEQ. The V and J ends lost 1 base and 3 bases, in that order; junction bases with no gene match: 3. As DNA, the CDR3 is TGTGCCAGCAGCCAAGGGGACAGGGTAGCTAATGAAAAACTGTTTTTT. The encoded protein is CASSQGDRVANEKLFF.

There are many counts of this clonotype. V and J are TRBV27 and TRBJ2-4, with 9 bases identical to TRBD2. CDR3 length equals 14 residues. In germline, CDR1 is MNHEY, CDR2 SMNVEV (reference sequence). The ends lost 2 bases at V and 9 bases at J; junction bases unmatched: 5. DNA for the CDR3: TGTGCCAGCAGTTTAGGGGGTAGCGGGAGCATTCAGTACTTC. Encoded protein: CASSLGGSGSIQYF.

The V gene is TRBV10-3, the J gene TRBJ2-5, with 7 bases lining up with TRBD1. The CDR3 contains 14 residues. Germline V lookup: CDR1 ENHRY, CDR2 SYGVKD. V shed 6 bases, J shed 0 bases, and the junction held 4 bases outside the gene matches. The CDR3 loop reads CAIRDGTDQETQYF. CDR3 DNA: TGTGCCATCAGGGATGGGACAGACCAAGAGACCCAGTACTTC.

In this sample, this clonotype turned up many times. The rearrangement joins TRBV11-2 to TRBJ2-6; 7 bases are a match to TRBD2. Looked up from germline, CDR1 is SGHAT and CDR2 is FQNNGV. This CDR3 region has 18 residues. J gave up 0 bases and V 5 bases, and 10 bases lay outside the gene matches. The CDR3 nucleotides are TGTGCCAGCAGCCCGTGGAGGGACTACCCCTCTGGGGCCAACGTCCTGACTTTC. It translates to CASSPWRDYPSGANVLTF.

V usage is TRBV5-1 and J usage is TRBJ2-1; no clear D gene. Germline V gene sequence: CDR1 SGHRS, CDR2 YFSETQ. The CDR3 length is 16 residues. V was shortened by 0 bases and J by 5 bases, with 15 bases between the two germline ends. CDR3 coding DNA: TGCGCCAGCAGCTTGGGCCTAGTGGTAGGCGACAATGAGCAGTTCTTC. It encodes CASSLGLVVGDNEQFF.

V is TRBV14 and J is TRBJ1-5; possibly TRBD1 for D (5 bases). Germline-derived CDR1 and CDR2 are SGHDN and FVKESK. V was pared by 2 bases and J by 10 bases, with 12 bases between. The length of the CDR3 is 13 residues. The CDR3 nucleotides are TGTGCCAGCAGCCAATGGGGGGAGTCTCCCCAGCATTTT. The encoded protein is CASSQWGESPQHF.

For this clonotype: Given a much more abundant clone one base away, this may be a read error. The chain employs TRBV29-1 and TRBJ2-3; D not resolved. The CDR3 sequence is 10 residues long. CDR1 is SQVTM, CDR2 ANQGSEA, per germline. Here the CDR3 reads CSVGTDTHYF. The CDR3 bases are TGCAGCGTTGGAACAGATACGCACTATTTT.

The V call is TRBV20-1, the J call TRBJ1-2; D gene unclear. This CDR3 comprises 14 residues. The V gene's germline CDR1 is DFQATT and CDR2 SNEGSKA (reference sequence). Trimming stripped 3 bases from V and 1 base from J, with 12 bases between. Here the CDR3 DNA reads TGCAGTGCTAGTCCCCCAGTGGTTAACTATGGCTACACCTTC. Its protein product is CSASPPVVNYGYTF.

CDR3 DNA sequence: TGTGCCAGCAGCTTAGTTTGGGGGCGCTACCACGAGCAGTACTTC. This translates into CASSLVWGRYHEQYF. The chain combines TRBV7-2 with TRBJ2-7, with D possibly being TRBD1 (6 bases). Germline loops: CDR1 SGHTA, CDR2 FQGNSA. The CDR3 length is 15 residues. Trimming stripped 1 base from V and 5 bases from J, with 15 bases between.

This clonotype was detected only a few times. The chain employs TRBV28 and TRBJ2-3, with 11 bases lining up with TRBD2. This CDR3 is built from 15 residues. Germline assignment: CDR1 MDHEN and CDR2 SYDVKM. With 8 bases clipped from V and 9 bases from J, the junction kept 13 bases outside the gene matches. CDR3 amino acids: CASGKLTSGAVTQYF. For the CDR3, the DNA is TGTGCCAGCGGGAAATTGACTAGCGGGGCGGTCACGCAGTATTTT.